This section outlines one T cell receptor beta chain sequence together with its context. As yet, its antigen is unknown. This entry belongs to a study of graft-versus-host responses after intestinal transplantation. About the study: The study gave all recipients anti-thymocyte globulin induction, then tacrolimus and steroids for about 3 years.

TCRdb's copy holds only in-frame clones and misses some; the assay was immunoSEQ multiplex PCR. The sample lists 7,500 to 10,000 clones; roughly 89% were seen once. The CDR3 spans 13 residues. Trimming stripped 5 bases from V and 8 bases from J, with 13 bases between. The germline V gene encodes CDR1 SGHTA and CDR2 FQGTGA. Findings and limits, study-wide: Recipient marrow harbored GvH clones, some of which surfaced first in ileum or blood.

The source of this sequence is a human patient who received an intestinal transplant, so some T cells may come from the graft donor. V gene TRBV7-3 combines with J gene TRBJ2-1; D unresolved. The sequencing here drew on PBMCs, taken roughly 43 days after intestinal transplant. In nucleotides, the CDR3 is TGTGCCAGCAGCCCCTTAGGGTGGCATGAGCAGTTCTTC. Its protein is CASSPLGWHEQFF.